This TCR beta chain was profiled in a study of T-cell reconstitution after alpha-beta-depleted transplantation in children. Study-level results: Several hundred expanded graft clones reportedly gave rise to the alpha-beta T cells present about two months after transplant.

There are many counts of this clonotype. Its antigen is as yet unknown. The CDR3 extends over 15 amino acids. Looked up from germline, CDR1 is SGHTA and CDR2 is FQGNSA. Unmatched junction bases numbered 3, after V lost 6 bases and J lost 4 bases. As it was prepared, the TCRbeta library received unique molecular identifiers. MiXCR, run by TCRdb on the PCR reads, gives a single entry per CDR3 protein. The sample gives some 200,000 distinct CDR3 sequences, approximately 7% of which show up once; 5.5% to 6.5% is in the top ten. The V and J genes are TRBV7-2 and TRBJ2-1, with 13 positions matching TRBD2. The sequence came from a boy between 2 and 10 years old with acute lymphoblastic leukemia, due to receive a stem cell transplant. Sequencing was performed on PBMCs, taken before TCRalphabeta/CD19-depleted stem cell transplant. The CDR3 here is CASRVTSGGYNEQFF. In DNA, the CDR3 is TGTGCCAGCAGAGTGACTAGCGGGGGGTACAATGAGCAGTTCTTC. Full variable domain (remainder filled in from reference TRBV7-2 and TRBJ2-1): GAGVSQSPSNKVTEKGKDVELRCDPISGHTALYWYRQSLGQGLEFLIYFQGNSAPDKSGLPSDRFSAERTGGSVSTLTIQRTQQEDSAVYLCASRVTSGGYNEQFFGPGTRLTVL.